These 21 T cell receptor beta chains came from one sample sequenced in a study of beta chain features in type 1 diabetes. The antigens of these receptors remain unknown. Whole-study findings and limits: A moderate, significant TCRB CDR3 shortening appeared in type 1 diabetes across four CD4+ subsets.

Reverse transcribing all isolated RNA meant expressed TCRB transcripts were sequenced. The assay was immunoSEQ multiplex PCR, and TCRdb's table has in-frame clones only and misses some. The sample includes around 40,000 clones, roughly 70% of them seen just once. The sample was Tregs from blood. The origin of the receptors is a woman aged 18-30 years with type 1 diabetes.

V usage is TRBV7-2 and J usage is TRBJ2-3, with 7 bases matching TRBD1. Trimming cost V 6 bases and J 8 bases; bases outside gene matches: 8. Germline values: CDR1 SGHTA, CDR2 FQGNSA. CDR3 length equals 13 residues. The CDR3 loop is CASSFTGEITQYF. The CDR3 coding sequence is TGTGCCAGCAGTTTCACAGGGGAGATTACGCAGTATTTT.

V gene TRBV11-2 combines with J gene TRBJ2-6; weak D call: TRBD1 (5 bases). From germline, CDR1 is SGHAT and CDR2 FQNNGV. The CDR3 spans 14 residues. V lost 3 bases and J lost 7, with 10 bases in between. The CDR3 DNA follows: TGTGCCAGCAGCTTTGGGGCTCGAGCCAACGTCCTGACTTTC. This encodes CASSFGARANVLTF.

The chain uses TRBV29-1 and TRBJ2-3, with D hard to call. With 7 bases removed from V and 0 bases from J, the gap between germline ends came to 8 bases. The length of the CDR3 is 12 residues. Per germline, CDR1 SQVTM and CDR2 ANQGSEA. DNA of the CDR3: TGCAGCGCACTGACTAGCACAGATACGCAGTATTTT. It yields the protein CSALTSTDTQYF.

J is TRBJ1-1 and V is TRBV5-8; D is uncertain. This CDR3 has 12 amino acids. In germline, CDR1 is SGHTS, CDR2 YDEGEE. Trimming cost V 1 base and J 6 bases, with 7 bases left between them. CDR3 sequence reads: CASSLRDPEAFF. The CDR3 DNA reads as TGTGCCAGCAGCTTGCGGGATCCTGAAGCTTTCTTT. Drawing the rest from reference TRBV5-8 and TRBJ1-1, the complete variable domain is EAGVTQSPTHLIKTRGQQATLRCSPISGHTSVYWYQQALGLGLQFLLWYDEGEERNRGNFPPRFSGRQFPNYSSELNVNALELEDSALYLCASSLRDPEAFFGQGTRLTVV.

This clone was observed a handful of times. The rearrangement links TRBV7-2 to TRBJ2-1, with a possible D match to TRBD2 (5 bases). V was clipped by 3 bases and J by 3 bases, with 15 bases between them. In germline, CDR1 is SGHTA, CDR2 FQGNSA. This CDR3 spans 16 amino acids. CDR3 nucleotides: TGTGCCAGCAGCTTTTTCGGCAGCGGCCTCTACAATGAGCAGTTCTTC. Protein: CASSFFGSGLYNEQFF.

This chain uses TRBV6-5 with TRBJ1-1; D is ambiguous. V gave up 6 bases and J gave up 0 bases, with 14 bases separating them. The CDR3 consists of 15 residues. Per germline, CDR1 MNHEY and CDR2 SVGAGI. In DNA form, the CDR3 reads TGTGCCAGCAGCCCCCGCGAGTACTTGAACACTGAAGCTTTCTTT. It encodes CASSPREYLNTEAFF.

The V and J genes are TRBV6-5 and TRBJ1-4; TRBD1 matches 9 bases. The V gene's germline CDR1 is MNHEY and CDR2 SVGAGI. CDR3 size: 14 residues. V was clipped by 5 bases and J by 3 bases; unmatched bases: 1. CDR3 in DNA: TGTGCCAGCAGTAGGGACAGGGCTAATGAAAAACTGTTTTTT. Its protein product is CASSRDRANEKLFF.

This clone was counted a single time. The CDR3 DNA sequence: TGCGCCAGCAGCTTGCTGAGGGGGAGTATGAGCGGGGAGCTGTTTTTT. It codes for CASSLLRGSMSGELFF. This chain connects TRBV5-1 to TRBJ2-2, with a weak D call TRBD1 (6 bases). Deletions cut 1 base from V and 7 bases from J, with 17 bases between. The CDR3 totals 16 residues. Germline CDR1 and CDR2: SGHRS and YFSETQ.

The count of this clone is one. V is TRBV29-1 and J is TRBJ2-5, with D maybe TRBD1 (6 bases). V lost 5 bases and J 5 bases, leaving 9 bases between the germline ends. This CDR3 has 11 residues. CDR1 is SQVTM, CDR2 ANQGSEA, per germline. The CDR3 region has the DNA TGCAGCGTTTTGGGGGCGGAGACCCAGTACTTC. Amino acids: CSVLGAETQYF.

The chain uses TRBV15 and TRBJ2-3, with TRBD1 identical over 9 bases. The CDR3 is 17 amino acids. Germline V gives CDR1 LNHNV, CDR2 YYDKDF (reference sequence). Trimming took 8 bases from V and 2 from J; bases not matched to a gene: 14. The CDR3 spells CATSEDSGQGFTDTQYF. The CDR3 DNA follows: TGTGCCACCTCAGAAGACTCGGGACAGGGCTTCACAGATACGCAGTATTTT.

In this sample, this clone turned up a few times. The chain couples TRBV7-9 to TRBJ1-3; possibly TRBD1 for D (5 bases). Germline lookup yields CDR1 SEHNR and CDR2 FQNEAQ (reference sequence). V lost 5 bases to trimming and J lost 5 bases, with 10 bases between them. The CDR3 contains 13 residues. CDR3 protein: CASSAGGRNTIYF. The CDR3 DNA follows: TGTGCCAGCAGCGCCGGGGGAAGAAACACCATATATTTT.

The chain links TRBV27 to TRBJ2-7; 7 bases fit TRBD2. The V gene's germline CDR1 is MNHEY and CDR2 SMNVEV (reference sequence). The CDR3 contains 13 residues. J was trimmed by 4 bases and V by 5 bases; bases with no gene match: 5. The CDR3 DNA is TGTGCCAGCAGTCACGGGAGGCGGTACGAGCAGTACTTC. This gives the protein CASSHGRRYEQYF.

The chain joins TRBV7-6 to TRBJ2-7, with 9 bases matching TRBD2. This CDR3 is built from 17 residues. Trimming at V came to 3 bases and at J to 0 bases, leaving 9 bases not matched to a gene. Germline CDR1 is SGHVS and CDR2 is FNYEAQ. CDR3 bases: TGTGCCAGCAGCTTGGGCCTAGCGGGGAAGGCCTCCTACGAGCAGTACTTC. This gives the protein CASSLGLAGKASYEQYF.

The J gene is TRBJ2-3, the V gene TRBV6-1; possible D gene TRBD2, 6 bases. From germline, CDR1 is MNHNS and CDR2 SASEGT. The CDR3 has 14 residues. V dropped 8 bases and J dropped 2 bases, with 14 bases sitting between them. The CDR3 is CASGGWGSTDTQYF. The DNA for the CDR3 is TGTGCCAGCGGGGGGTGGGGGTCCACAGATACGCAGTATTTT.

This clone appeared a few times. The chain recombines TRBV7-8 with TRBJ2-1, with 11 bases matching TRBD2. CDR3 length: 16 residues. Unmatched junction bases numbered 9, after V lost 1 base and J lost 10 bases. In germline, CDR1 is SGHVS, CDR2 FQNEAQ. The CDR3 bases are TGTGCCAGCAGCTTAGTCGGTAGCGGGGGGGCGGGGGAGCAGTTCTTC. This sequence encodes CASSLVGSGGAGEQFF.

The rearrangement uses TRBV29-1 and TRBJ1-1; D remains ambiguous. CDR1 SQVTM and CDR2 ANQGSEA come from the germline V gene. The V and J ends lost 6 bases and 2 bases respectively, with 7 bases between them. This CDR3 region has 11 residues. CDR3 DNA sequence: TGCAGCGTCCCGGGTAACACTGAAGCTTTCTTT. Translated, it gives CSVPGNTEAFF.

The V and J genes are TRBV2 and TRBJ2-5; 16 bases match TRBD2. The V gene's germline CDR1 is SNHLY and CDR2 FYNNEI. The V and J ends lost 3 bases and 2 bases, in that order; junction bases with no gene match: 0. CDR3 size: 16 residues. This chain's CDR3 is CASSEGLAGGQETQYF. In DNA, the CDR3 is TGTGCCAGCAGTGAGGGACTAGCGGGAGGGCAAGAGACCCAGTACTTC.

This chain links TRBV27 with TRBJ2-1; 7 nucleotides match TRBD2. The germline V gene has CDR1 MNHEY and CDR2 SMNVEV (reference sequence). V shed 2 bases, J shed 4 bases, and the junction held 11 bases outside the gene matches. CDR3 length: 17 residues. In DNA, the CDR3 is TGTGCCAGCAGTTTACCGGCGACTAGCACTTTTTACAATGAGCAGTTCTTC. Amino acids: CASSLPATSTFYNEQFF.

The chain employs TRBV19 and TRBJ2-1; maybe TRBD2 (5 bases). The CDR3 is 15 amino acids. The ends were cut back, 10 bases at V and 2 bases at J, with 18 bases in the middle. Germline CDR1 and CDR2: LNHDA and SQIVND (reference sequence). CDR3 sequence (DNA): TGTGCCACCGACTACGGGCGACGAACCTACAATGAGCAGTTCTTC. Its protein product is CATDYGRRTYNEQFF.

In this sample, this clone is medium-sized (0.01 to 0.1%). The V and J genes are TRBV28 and TRBJ2-3, with 11 bases fitting TRBD2. Germline V CDR1 and CDR2: MDHEN, SYDVKM. The CDR3 contains 14 residues. Losses at the gene ends were 7 bases for V and 9 bases for J; bases not matched to a gene: 9. Here the CDR3 reads CASIHSGGAGTQYF. The CDR3 DNA sequence: TGTGCCAGCATCCATAGCGGGGGGGCCGGGACGCAGTATTTT.

The rearrangement links TRBV5-1 to TRBJ2-7, with D possibly being TRBD1 (5 bases). Per the germline V gene, CDR1 is SGHRS and CDR2 is YFSETQ. Trimming removed 4 bases from V and 1 base from J, with 9 bases in between. The CDR3 spans 13 residues. CDR3: CASSPDSSYEQYF. The CDR3 DNA sequence: TGCGCCAGCAGCCCTGACAGTTCCTACGAGCAGTACTTC.